A single sample gave rise to the 20 T cell receptor beta chains below, sequenced in a study of blood T cell repertoires in COVID-19. The method was immunoSEQ multiplex PCR; TCRdb's version includes in-frame clones alone and lacks a portion of them. The sample has 170,000 or so clones, 70% to 85% seen once; the top ten hold roughly a sixth. The sequencing sample was made of PBMCs or T cells enriched from blood (not recorded which). These receptors were collected from a woman aged 50 to 60 who had recovered from COVID-19.

This clone has more than one count but fewer than ten. The gene calls are TRBV5-4 and TRBJ2-1; D perhaps matches TRBD2 (6 bases). Germline V gene lookup returns CDR1 SGHNT and CDR2 YYREEE (reference sequence). The CDR3 is made up of 12 amino acids. V dropped 6 bases and J dropped 5 bases, with 9 bases sitting between them. CDR3 bases: TGTGCCAGCAAGGGACTCGACAATGAGCAGTTCTTC. It specifies CASKGLDNEQFF.

The genes are TRBV29-1 and TRBJ2-7; 9 bases map to TRBD1. The CDR3 is made up of 13 amino acids. Trimming at V came to 2 bases and at J to 3 bases, leaving 2 bases not matched to a gene. Germline lookup yields CDR1 SQVTM and CDR2 ANQGSEA. CDR3 coding DNA: TGCAGCGTTGAAAAGGGACAGGGCTACGAGCAGTACTTC. Amino acids: CSVEKGQGYEQYF.

The chain has TRBV18 and TRBJ1-4; TRBD1 might be the D (6 bases). This CDR3 contains 17 residues. Between the trimmed V and J ends, which lost 2 bases and 8 bases, there was a span of 21 bases. From germline, CDR1 is KGHSH and CDR2 LQKENI. In DNA, the CDR3 is TGTGCCAGCTCACCAATCTTCGAGTGGCAGGGGTTGGAAAAACTGTTTTTT. Protein: CASSPIFEWQGLEKLFF.

The rearrangement joins TRBV4-1 to TRBJ2-7; a weak D match, TRBD2 (5 bases). From germline, CDR1 is MGHRA and CDR2 YSYEKL. The length of the CDR3 is 17 residues. The V end lost 1 base, the J end lost 4 bases, and 20 bases lay between the germline ends. CDR3 region: CASSQADLVAGSYEQYF. Here the CDR3 DNA reads TGCGCCAGCAGCCAAGCGGACTTGGTGGCCGGTTCGTACGAGCAGTACTTC.

The J gene is TRBJ2-1, the V gene TRBV9, with D tentatively TRBD2 (5 bases). The CDR3 runs 15 residues. Germline V CDR1 and CDR2: SGDLS, YYNGEE. V lost 0 bases and J 6 bases, leaving 13 bases between the germline ends. The CDR3 sequence: CASSVDVGGSNEQFF. In DNA, the CDR3 is TGTGCCAGCAGCGTAGATGTAGGCGGGTCCAATGAGCAGTTCTTC.

This rearrangement joins TRBV24-1 to TRBJ2-1; TRBD2 matches at 14 bases. Germline V gives CDR1 KGHDR, CDR2 SFDVKD. The trim removed 5 bases at V and 0 bases at J, leaving 5 bases unmatched. The CDR3 consists of 18 residues. The CDR3 coding sequence is TGTGCCACCAGTGGCCCCGGGACTAGCGGGAGCTCCTACAATGAGCAGTTCTTC. It yields the protein CATSGPGTSGSSYNEQFF.

The J gene is TRBJ1-1, the V gene TRBV19; TRBD1 might be the D (5 bases). Germline CDR1 is LNHDA and CDR2 is SQIVND (reference sequence). This CDR3 is built from 16 residues. Trimming shortened V by 9 bases and J by 1 base, and 21 bases separated the two germline ends. CDR3 nucleotide sequence: TGTGCCAGCACAAAGGGCCAGGGAAAGGGGAACACTGAAGCTTTCTTT. As protein: CASTKGQGKGNTEAFF.

The J gene is TRBJ2-1, the V gene TRBV24-1; 10 bases fit TRBD2. Germline-derived CDR1 and CDR2 are KGHDR and SFDVKD. J was trimmed by 5 bases and V by 7 bases; bases with no gene match: 4. This CDR3 is built from 14 residues. The CDR3 DNA reads as TGTGCCACCAGGCCGGGACTAGCGAACAATGAGCAGTTCTTC. Encoded protein: CATRPGLANNEQFF.

The rearrangement uses TRBV5-4 and TRBJ2-2; 8 bases map to TRBD2. Trimming at V came to 2 bases and at J to 0 bases, leaving 0 bases not matched to a gene. Germline V gene sequence: CDR1 SGHNT, CDR2 YYREEE (reference sequence). The CDR3 runs 15 residues. The DNA of the CDR3 is TGTGCCAGCAGCTTAGCGGGAGCGAACACCGGGGAGCTGTTTTTT. The encoded protein is CASSLAGANTGELFF.

V usage is TRBV10-3 and J usage is TRBJ1-5; the D gene is possibly TRBD1 (6 bases). Trimming pared 9 bases from V and 0 bases from J, leaving 12 bases between. The germline gives CDR1 ENHRY, CDR2 SYGVKD. The length of the CDR3 is 14 residues. The CDR3 region is CAIRTENSNQPQHF. The CDR3 DNA follows: TGTGCCATTCGGACAGAGAATAGCAATCAGCCCCAGCATTTT.

The chain links TRBV12-3 or TRBV12-4 to TRBJ1-1; D remains ambiguous. The CDR3 is 11 amino acids. V was clipped by 8 bases and J by 6 bases, with 10 bases between them. This chain's CDR3 is CASARSAEAFF. Here the CDR3 DNA reads TGTGCCAGCGCCCGAAGCGCTGAAGCTTTCTTT.

The chain couples TRBV18 to TRBJ2-7, with 8 bases that match TRBD1. The germline V gene has CDR1 KGHSH and CDR2 LQKENI. CDR3 length equals 14 residues. Unmatched junction bases numbered 6, after V lost 6 bases and J lost 2 bases. CDR3 protein: CASSSGTGPYEQYF. CDR3 coding DNA: TGTGCCAGCTCCTCCGGGACAGGCCCCTACGAGCAGTACTTC.

The chain uses TRBV7-3 and TRBJ2-1, with 7 bases fitting TRBD2. Unmatched junction bases numbered 9, after V lost 1 base and J lost 6 bases. In germline, CDR1 is SGHTA, CDR2 FQGTGA. The CDR3 extends over 16 amino acids. CDR3 sequence reads: CASSLSGSRGGNEQFF. CDR3 DNA: TGTGCCAGCAGCTTAAGCGGGAGTCGTGGTGGCAATGAGCAGTTCTTC.

V gene TRBV9 combines with J gene TRBJ2-7, with D tentatively TRBD2 (6 bases). Germline lookup yields CDR1 SGDLS and CDR2 YYNGEE. V was trimmed by 3 bases and J by 5 bases, leaving 15 bases between them. CDR3 size: 14 residues. In DNA form, the CDR3 reads TGTGCCAGCAGCGGGGCGGGGTTGGGGGACGAGCAGTACTTC. Translating it yields CASSGAGLGDEQYF.

There are a few counts of this clone. The CDR3 spells CASSSYRVAYEQYF. CDR3 DNA: TGTGCCAGCAGTTCTTACAGGGTAGCCTACGAGCAGTACTTC. The V and J genes are TRBV28 and TRBJ2-7; D is perhaps TRBD1 (6 bases). There are 14 residues in the CDR3. CDR1 is MDHEN, CDR2 SYDVKM, per germline. Trimming left V 4 bases short and J 2 bases short, with 12 bases between.

The V call is TRBV12-3 or TRBV12-4, the J call TRBJ1-2; tentative D call: TRBD1 (6 bases). The CDR3 is 13 residues long. V was cut by 7 bases and J by 2 bases, with 11 bases left in between. As DNA, the CDR3 is TGTGCCAGCATTTCGGACAGAAACTATGGCTACACCTTC. Amino acids: CASISDRNYGYTF.

The CDR3 DNA reads TGTGCCAGCAGCTTAGGCCCGGTAGCGGGAGCGGCGGAGCTGTTTTTT. Translation gives CASSLGPVAGAAELFF. The rearrangement uses TRBV7-8 and TRBJ2-2; 9 positions agree with TRBD2. Looked up from germline, CDR1 is SGHVS and CDR2 is FQNEAQ. Trimming took 1 base from V and 10 from J; bases not matched to a gene: 10. The CDR3 is made up of 16 amino acids.

A few counts support this clone. The chain joins TRBV5-4 to TRBJ2-2; 11 bases are a match to TRBD2. Germline V CDR1 and CDR2: SGHNT, YYREEE (reference sequence). The CDR3 contains 15 residues. J gave up 4 bases and V 4 bases, and 3 bases lay outside the gene matches. CDR3 coding DNA: TGTGCCAGCAGCCCTAGCGGGAGGCCCACCGGGGAGCTGTTTTTT. Amino acid sequence: CASSPSGRPTGELFF.

The gene calls are TRBV29-1 and TRBJ2-5; 7 bases are a match to TRBD1. Germline values: CDR1 SQVTM, CDR2 ANQGSEA. The V gene end was trimmed by 3 bases and the J gene end by 1 base; junction bases not matched to a gene: 2. CDR3 size: 13 residues. The CDR3 sequence: CSVDEGAQETQYF. The DNA for the CDR3 is TGCAGCGTTGATGAGGGGGCCCAAGAGACCCAGTACTTC.

The CDR3 bases are TGTGCCAGCAGTTACTCCAGGGGACCCAAAAACATTCAGTACTTC. Translated, it gives CASSYSRGPKNIQYF. This chain joins TRBV6-5 and TRBJ2-4, with TRBD1 as a possible D gene (6 bases). This CDR3 comprises 15 residues. The V and J ends lost 0 bases and 2 bases respectively, with 8 bases between them. CDR1 MNHEY and CDR2 SVGAGI come from the germline V gene.